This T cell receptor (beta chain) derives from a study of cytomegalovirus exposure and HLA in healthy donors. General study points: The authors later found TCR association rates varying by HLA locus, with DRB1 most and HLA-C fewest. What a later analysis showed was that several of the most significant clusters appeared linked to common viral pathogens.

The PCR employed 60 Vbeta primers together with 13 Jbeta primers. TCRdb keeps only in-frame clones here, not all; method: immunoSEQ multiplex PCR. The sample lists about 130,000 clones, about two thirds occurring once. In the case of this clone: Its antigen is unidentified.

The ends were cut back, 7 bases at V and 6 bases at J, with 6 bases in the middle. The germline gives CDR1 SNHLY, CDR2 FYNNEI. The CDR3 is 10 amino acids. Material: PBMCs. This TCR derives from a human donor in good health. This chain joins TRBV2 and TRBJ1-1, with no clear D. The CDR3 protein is CASTLSEAFF. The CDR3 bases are TGTGCCAGCACCTTGTCTGAAGCTTTCTTT.